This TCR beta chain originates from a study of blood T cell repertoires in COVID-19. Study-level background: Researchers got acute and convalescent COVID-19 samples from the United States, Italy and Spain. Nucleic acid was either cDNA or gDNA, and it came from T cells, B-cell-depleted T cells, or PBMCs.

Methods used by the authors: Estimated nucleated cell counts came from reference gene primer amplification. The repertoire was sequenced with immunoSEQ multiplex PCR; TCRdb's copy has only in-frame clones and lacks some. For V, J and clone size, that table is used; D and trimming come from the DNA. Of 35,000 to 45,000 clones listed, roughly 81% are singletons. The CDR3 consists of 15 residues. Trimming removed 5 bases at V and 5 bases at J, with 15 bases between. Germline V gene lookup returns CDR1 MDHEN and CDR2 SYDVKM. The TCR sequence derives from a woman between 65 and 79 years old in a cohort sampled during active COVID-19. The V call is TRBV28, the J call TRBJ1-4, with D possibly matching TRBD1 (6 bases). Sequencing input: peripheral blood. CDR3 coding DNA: TGTGCCAGCAGTCCCACAGGGCGAGGAAATGAAAAACTGTTTTTT. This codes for CASSPTGRGNEKLFF.